This T cell receptor (beta chain) stems from a study of blood T cells in healthy people across ages. Study results and caveats: Donors of long life had a larger count of naive CD4+ cells and greater diversity than aged donors.

The length of the CDR3 is 16 residues. Germline CDR1 and CDR2: DFQATT and SNEGSKA (reference sequence). Comments on this clonotype: The antigen is undetermined. Mismatch with germline at one junction end may stem from a read error.

PCR was performed a second time for roughly 7 to 11 cycles using a sample-barcoded 5' primer and a J-beta primer mix. TCRdb used MiXCR to reprocess the 5' RACE reads, holding one entry per CDR3 protein. Here the sample spans 800,000 to 950,000 distinct CDR3 sequences, 25% to 35% being singletons. These data were also filed under a second study, of T cells of mothers and their children. That source notes: Mothers yielded over 9.5 million CDR3 reads, children some 2.8 million each. Thymic selection, a shaping force on TCR recombination output, acts similarly in related and unrelated pairs. Related pairs of mothers and children showed slightly higher, non-significant overlap versus unrelated pairs.

This chain connects TRBV20-1 to TRBJ2-1; TRBD2 matches at 9 bases. Material for sequencing was blood. This receptor was obtained from a woman in her thirties or forties in good health. The CDR3 DNA follows: TGCAGTGTTAGATCGTCCGCGGGGGGGTCCTACAATGAGCAGTTCTTC. This gives the protein CSVRSSAGGSYNEQFF.